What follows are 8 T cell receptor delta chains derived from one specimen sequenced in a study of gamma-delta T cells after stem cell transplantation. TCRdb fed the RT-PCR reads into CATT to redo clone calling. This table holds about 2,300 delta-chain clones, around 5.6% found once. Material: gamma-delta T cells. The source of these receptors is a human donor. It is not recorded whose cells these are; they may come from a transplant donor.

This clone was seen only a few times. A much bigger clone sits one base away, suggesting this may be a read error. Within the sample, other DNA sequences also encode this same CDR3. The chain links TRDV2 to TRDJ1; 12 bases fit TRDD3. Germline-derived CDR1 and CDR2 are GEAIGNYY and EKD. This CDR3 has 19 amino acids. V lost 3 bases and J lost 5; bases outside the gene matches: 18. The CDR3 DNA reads TGTGCCTGTGACCTACTGGGGGATACTAACACGATGGTCACTGATAAACTCATCTTT. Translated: CACDLLGDTNTMVTDKLIF.

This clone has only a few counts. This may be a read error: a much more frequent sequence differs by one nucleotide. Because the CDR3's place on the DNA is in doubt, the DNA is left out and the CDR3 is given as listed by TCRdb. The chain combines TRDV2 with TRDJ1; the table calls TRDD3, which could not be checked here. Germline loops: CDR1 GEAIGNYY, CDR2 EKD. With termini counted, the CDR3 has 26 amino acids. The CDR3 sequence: CACDRLGTQTPINSSLANVNADKRIF.

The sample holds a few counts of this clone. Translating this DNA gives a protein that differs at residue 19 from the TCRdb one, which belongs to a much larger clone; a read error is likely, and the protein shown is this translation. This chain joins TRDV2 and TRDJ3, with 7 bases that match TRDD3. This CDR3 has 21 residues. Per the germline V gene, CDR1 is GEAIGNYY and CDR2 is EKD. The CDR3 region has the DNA TGTGCCTGTGACTCAATATTCTCTCGTACTGGGGATCCCTGGGACACCCGACAGATATTTTTC. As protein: CACDSIFSRTGDPWDTRQIFF.

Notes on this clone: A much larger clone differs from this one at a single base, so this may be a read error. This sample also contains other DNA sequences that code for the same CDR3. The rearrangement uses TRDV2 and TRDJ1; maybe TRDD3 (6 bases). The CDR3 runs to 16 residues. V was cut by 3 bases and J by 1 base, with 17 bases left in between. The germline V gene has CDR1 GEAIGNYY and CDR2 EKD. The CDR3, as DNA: TGTGCCTGTGACGAGTTACAAGGGGATCCCACCGATAAACTCATCTTT. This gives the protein CACDELQGDPTDKLIF.

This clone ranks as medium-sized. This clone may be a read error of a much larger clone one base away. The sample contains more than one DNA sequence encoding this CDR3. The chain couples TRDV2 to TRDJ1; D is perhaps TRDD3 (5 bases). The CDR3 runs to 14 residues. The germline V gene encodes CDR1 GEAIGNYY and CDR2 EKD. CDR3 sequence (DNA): TGTGCCTGTGACACCCTGGTGGGGAACGATAAACTCATCTTC. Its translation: CACDTLVGNDKLIF.

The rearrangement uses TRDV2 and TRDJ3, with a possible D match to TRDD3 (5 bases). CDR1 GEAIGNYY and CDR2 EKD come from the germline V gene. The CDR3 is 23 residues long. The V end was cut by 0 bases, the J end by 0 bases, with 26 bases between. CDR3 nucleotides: TGTGCCTGTGACACCGTCCCCCGGGGGTTACATGATAAGAGCTCCTGGGACACCCGACAGATGTTTTTC. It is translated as CACDTVPRGLHDKSSWDTRQMFF.

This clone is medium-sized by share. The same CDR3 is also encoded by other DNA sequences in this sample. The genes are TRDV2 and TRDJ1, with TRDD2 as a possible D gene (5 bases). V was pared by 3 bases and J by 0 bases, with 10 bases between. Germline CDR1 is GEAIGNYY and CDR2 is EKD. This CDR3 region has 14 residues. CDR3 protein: CACDYLRNTDKLIF. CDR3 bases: TGTGCCTGTGACTACCTTCGAAACACCGATAAACTCATCTTT.

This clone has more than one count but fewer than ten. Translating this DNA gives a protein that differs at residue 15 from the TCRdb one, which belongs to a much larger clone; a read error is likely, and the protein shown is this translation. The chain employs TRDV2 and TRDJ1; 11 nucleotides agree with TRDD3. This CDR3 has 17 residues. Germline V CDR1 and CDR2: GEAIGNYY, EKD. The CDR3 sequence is CACDTIGGYANTDKFIF. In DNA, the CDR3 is TGTGCCTGTGACACCATTGGGGGATACGCCAACACCGATAAATTCATCTTT.